A selection of T cell receptor beta chains follows, all from one sample in a study of long-term antiretroviral therapy in people with HIV. Libraries were prepared by immunoSEQ multiplex PCR; TCRdb keeps only in-frame clonotypes and omits some of them. The sample lists 25,000 to 40,000 clones, around 97% occurring once. The input for sequencing was unsorted PBMCs, taken 7.6 years after starting antiretroviral therapy. The source of these receptors is a man in his thirties or forties with HIV. Each CDR3 is given with its conserved first and last residue. A D gene is named only where the DNA matches it firmly. Some rows mark clone size as missing; the rest say once, few, many or name a class of expanded clone.

. . TRBJ1-5 TRBV2 CASRDSQPQHF TGTGCCAGCAGAGACAGCCAGCCCCAGCATTTT
. . TRBJ1-4 TRBV9 CASSVAGREIEKLFF TGTGCCAGCAGCGTAGCTGGCAGGGAGATTGAAAAACTGTTTTTT
. . TRBJ2-5 TRBV4-2 CASSQDDEQETQYF TGTGCCAGCAGCCAAGACGACGAACAAGAGACCCAGTACTTC
once . TRBJ1-2 TRBV6-4 CASSEVGVGVDGYTF TGTGCCAGCAGTGAGGTTGGGGTTGGGGTCGATGGCTACACCTTC
. . TRBJ1-1 TRBV5-4 CASRDNTEAFF TGTGCCAGCAGGGACAACACTGAAGCTTTCTTT
. . TRBJ2-7 TRBV5-1 CASSQTLAEGSLFYEQYF TGCGCCAGCAGCCAGACCCTAGCCGAGGGGAGTCTGTTCTACGAGCAGTACTTC
. . TRBJ2-3 TRBV2 CASRDTRADTQYF TGTGCCAGCAGGGACACTAGAGCAGATACGCAGTATTTT
. TRBD1 TRBJ2-7 TRBV7-8 CASSVGQVGQLYYEQYF TGTGCCAGCAGCGTAGGACAGGTGGGACAGCTCTACTACGAGCAGTACTTC
. . TRBJ2-3 TRBV4-3 CASSQEGDDTDTQYF TGCGCCAGCAGCCAAGAGGGGGATGACACAGATACGCAGTATTTT
. TRBD1 TRBJ2-5 TRBV9 CASSVDRGLWETQYF TGTGCCAGCAGCGTAGACAGGGGGTTATGGGAGACCCAGTACTTC
. TRBD1 TRBJ1-1 TRBV30 CAYGDSPEAFF TGTGCTTATGGGGACAGCCCTGAAGCTTTCTTT
. . TRBJ1-1 TRBV6-5 CASSSLDNTEAFF TGTGCCAGCAGTTCCCTGGACAACACTGAAGCTTTCTTT
. . TRBJ1-5 TRBV19 CGGLGNQPQHF TGTGGAGGGTTGGGCAATCAGCCCCAGCATTTT
. . TRBJ2-1 TRBV5-6 CASSLVQRYNEQFF TGTGCCAGCAGCTTGGTCCAGCGCTACAATGAGCAGTTCTTC
. TRBD2 TRBJ2-7 TRBV2 CASGGDYLYEQYF TGTGCCAGCGGTGGGGACTACCTATACGAGCAGTACTTC
. TRBD1 TRBJ1-1 TRBV7-9 CASSPWDRGNTEAFF TGTGCCAGCAGCCCCTGGGACAGGGGGAACACTGAAGCTTTCTTT
. . TRBJ2-1 TRBV7-9 CASSFSWVRDNEQFF TGTGCCAGCAGCTTTTCATGGGTGCGGGACAATGAGCAGTTCTTC
. . TRBJ2-5 TRBV25-1 CASSEYRRRETQYF TGTGCCAGCAGTGAATATAGGCGTCGTGAAACCCAGTACTTC
. . TRBJ1-1 TRBV4-3 CASSQGPINTEAFF TGCGCCAGCAGCCAAGGCCCCATTAACACTGAAGCTTTCTTT
. TRBD1 TRBJ2-7 TRBV11-2 CASSLDGDRTYEQYF TGTGCCAGCAGCTTAGATGGGGACAGGACCTACGAGCAGTACTTC
. . TRBJ2-2 TRBV4-3 CASSQEWGTGELFF TGCGCCAGCAGCCAAGAGTGGGGGACCGGGGAGCTGTTTTTT
few TRBD1 TRBJ2-3 TRBV5-6 CASGTGVDTQYF TGTGCCAGCGGTACAGGGGTAGATACGCAGTATTTT
. . TRBJ2-5 TRBV6-5 CASSYGGAGKQETQYF TGTGCCAGCAGTTATGGGGGGGCAGGGAAACAAGAGACCCAGTACTTC
. . TRBJ2-2 TRBV27 CASSLLGGDTGELFF TGTGCCAGCAGTTTACTAGGTGGGGACACCGGGGAGCTGTTTTTT
. . TRBJ2-3 TRBV7-9 CASSFLATDTQYF TGTGCCAGCAGCTTTCTAGCTACAGATACGCAGTATTTT
once . TRBJ2-7 TRBV13 CASSIRNRQGTLYEQYF TGTGCCAGCAGCATTCGGAACCGGCAGGGGACCCTCTACGAGCAGTACTTC
. . TRBJ1-1 TRBV19 CASSIGRLGSEAFF TGTGCCAGTAGTATAGGGAGGTTAGGCAGTGAAGCTTTCTTT
. TRBD1 TRBJ2-1 TRBV2 CASSEARGQGLYNEQFF TGTGCCAGCAGTGAAGCAAGGGGACAGGGCCTATACAATGAGCAGTTCTTC
. TRBD2 TRBJ2-7 TRBV7-2 CASSLSPGGRSSYEQYF TGTGCCAGCAGCTTAAGCCCCGGCGGGAGATCGTCCTACGAGCAGTACTTC
. TRBD2 TRBJ2-1 TRBV9 CASSLTSGPYNEQFF TGTGCCAGCAGCCTGACTAGCGGGCCCTACAATGAGCAGTTCTTC
. . TRBJ2-6 TRBV7-2 CASSLGSSGANVLTF TGTGCCAGCAGCTTAGGGTCCTCTGGGGCCAACGTCCTGACTTTC
. TRBD2 TRBJ2-3 TRBV10-3 CAIRGAGGSGDTQYF TGTGCCATCAGGGGAGCGGGGGGATCTGGAGATACGCAGTATTTT
. . TRBJ2-2 TRBV4-3 CASSQDAPPNTGELFF TGCGCCAGCAGCCAAGATGCCCCGCCGAACACTGGGGAGCTGTTTTTT
. . TRBJ1-2 TRBV5-1 CASSLRAAYGYTF TGCGCCAGCAGCTTGAGGGCAGCTTATGGCTACACCTTC
once . TRBJ2-2 TRBV7-9 CASSLAFAGELFF TGTGCCAGCAGCTTAGCTTTTGCCGGGGAGCTGTTTTTT
. . TRBJ2-7 TRBV30 CAWSVRDVTYEQYF TGTGCCTGGAGTGTACGGGATGTAACCTACGAGCAGTACTTC
once . TRBJ1-5 TRBV27 CASSPRGGPQHF TGTGCCAGCAGTCCCAGGGGAGGGCCCCAGCATTTT
. . TRBJ1-3 TRBV6-5 CASSYSQGYGNTIYF TGTGCCAGCAGTTACTCACAGGGTTATGGAAACACCATATATTTT
. . TRBJ2-7 TRBV7-9 CASSAQGLSYEQYF TGTGCCAGCAGCGCTCAGGGACTGTCCTACGAGCAGTACTTC
once . TRBJ2-1 TRBV5-6 CASSLRVSYNEQFF TGTGCCAGCAGCTTAAGAGTCTCCTACAATGAGCAGTTCTTC
. . TRBJ1-5 TRBV25-1 CASSRSDQPQHF TGTGCCAGCTCGAGATCCGATCAGCCCCAGCATTTT
. . TRBJ2-2 TRBV9 CASSVTVLTGELFF TGTGCCAGCAGCGTTACCGTTTTGACCGGGGAGCTGTTTTTT
. . TRBJ2-1 TRBV1 CTSSQEEPGAHNEQFF TGCACCAGCAGCCAAGAAGAACCCGGGGCCCACAATGAGCAGTTCTTC
. . TRBJ2-6 TRBV19 CASSIIVGSGANVLTF TGTGCCAGTAGTATAATTGTGGGCTCTGGGGCCAACGTCCTGACTTTC
. TRBD2 TRBJ2-1 TRBV6-5 CASTGLAQDYNEQFF TGTGCCAGCACCGGACTAGCGCAAGACTACAATGAGCAGTTCTTC
once . TRBJ2-2 TRBV9 CASSVTQRGTGELFF TGTGCCAGCAGCGTAACCCAAAGGGGTACCGGGGAGCTGTTTTTT
. . TRBJ1-3 TRBV9 CASGPQQPLSGNTIYF TGTGCCAGCGGGCCCCAGCAGCCCCTCTCTGGAAACACCATATATTTT
. . TRBJ2-5 TRBV6-6 CASSSNTGETQYF TGTGCCAGCAGTTCCAACACTGGGGAGACCCAGTACTTC
. . TRBJ2-5 TRBV4-1 CASSQDNRVETQYF TGCGCCAGCAGCCAAGACAACAGGGTTGAGACCCAGTACTTC
. . TRBJ2-5 TRBV7-9 CASSFRDRLKETQYF TGTGCCAGCAGCTTTCGTGACAGATTAAAAGAGACCCAGTACTTC
. . TRBJ2-2 TRBV5-6 CASSLGSPGELFF TGTGCCAGCAGCCTGGGGTCACCCGGGGAGCTGTTTTTT
. TRBD2 TRBJ2-2 TRBV4-3 CASSQAPRGRAEGGELFF TGCGCCAGCAGCCAAGCCCCTCGCGGGAGGGCCGAAGGCGGGGAGCTGTTTTTT
. TRBD2 TRBJ2-3 TRBV18 CASSYTIAGSDTQYF TGTGCCAGCTCATATACTATAGCGGGTTCAGATACGCAGTATTTT